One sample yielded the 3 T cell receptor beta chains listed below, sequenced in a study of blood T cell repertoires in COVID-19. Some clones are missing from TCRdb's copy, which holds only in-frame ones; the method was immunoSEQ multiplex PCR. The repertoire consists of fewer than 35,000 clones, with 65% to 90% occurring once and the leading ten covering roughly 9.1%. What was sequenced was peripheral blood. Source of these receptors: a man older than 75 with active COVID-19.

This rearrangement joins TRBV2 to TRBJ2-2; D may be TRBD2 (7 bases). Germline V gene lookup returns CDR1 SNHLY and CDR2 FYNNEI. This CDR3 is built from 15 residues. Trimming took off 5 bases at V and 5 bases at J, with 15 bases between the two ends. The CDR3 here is CASSKAGAGTGELFF. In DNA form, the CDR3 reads TGTGCCAGCAGTAAGGCGGGGGCGGGAACCGGGGAGCTGTTTTTT.

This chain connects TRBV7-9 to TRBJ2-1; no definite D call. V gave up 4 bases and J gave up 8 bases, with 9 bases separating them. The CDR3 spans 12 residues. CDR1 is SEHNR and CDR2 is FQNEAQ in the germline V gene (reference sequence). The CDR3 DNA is TGTGCCAGCAGCTCTCACGGAGATGAGCAGTTCTTC. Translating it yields CASSSHGDEQFF.

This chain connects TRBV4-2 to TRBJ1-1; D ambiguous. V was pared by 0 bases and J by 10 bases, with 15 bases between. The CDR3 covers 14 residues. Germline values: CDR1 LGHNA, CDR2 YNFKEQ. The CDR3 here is CASSQESREGRAFF. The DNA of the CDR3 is TGTGCCAGCAGCCAAGAATCTCGGGAGGGTCGAGCTTTCTTT.